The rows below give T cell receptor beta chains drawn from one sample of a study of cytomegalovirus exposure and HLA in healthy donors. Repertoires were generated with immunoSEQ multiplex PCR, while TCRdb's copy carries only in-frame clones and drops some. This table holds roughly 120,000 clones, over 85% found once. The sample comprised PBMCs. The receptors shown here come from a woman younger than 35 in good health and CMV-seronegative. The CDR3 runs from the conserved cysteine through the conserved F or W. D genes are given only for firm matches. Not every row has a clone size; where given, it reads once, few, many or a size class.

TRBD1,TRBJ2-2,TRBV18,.,CASVRDRNTGELFF,TGTGCCAGCGTCAGGGACAGGAACACCGGGGAGCTGTTTTTT
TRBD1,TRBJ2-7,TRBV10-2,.,CATGQGPSYEQYF,TGCGCCACCGGACAGGGGCCCTCCTACGAGCAGTACTTC
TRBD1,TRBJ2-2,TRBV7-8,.,CASSLETGGNTGELFF,TGTGCCAGCAGCTTAGAAACAGGGGGCAACACCGGGGAGCTGTTTTTT
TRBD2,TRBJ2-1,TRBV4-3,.,CASSHRGLAGGTEQFF,TGCGCCAGCAGCCACCGAGGACTAGCGGGAGGAACTGAGCAGTTCTTC
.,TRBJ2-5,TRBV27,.,CASSRGGAETQYF,TGTGCCAGCAGTCGTGGGGGCGCGGAGACCCAGTACTTC
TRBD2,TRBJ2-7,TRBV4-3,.,CASSQETSGRAYEQYF,TGCGCCAGCAGCCAAGAGACTAGCGGGAGGGCTTACGAGCAGTACTTC
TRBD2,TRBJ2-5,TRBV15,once,CATSVKTGTSVRAQYF,TGTGCCACCAGCGTTAAAACCGGGACTAGCGTTCGAGCCCAGTACTTC
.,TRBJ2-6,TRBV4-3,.,CASSQSAGANVLTF,TGCGCCAGCAGCCAATCCGCTGGGGCCAACGTCCTGACTTTC
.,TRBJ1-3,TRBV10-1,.,CASSESFGGRSSGNTIYF,TGCGCCAGCAGTGAGTCGTTTGGAGGCCGAAGCTCTGGAAACACCATATATTTT
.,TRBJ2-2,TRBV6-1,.,CASSPRGGTGELFF,TGTGCCAGCAGTCCTCGAGGGGGCACCGGGGAGCTGTTTTTT
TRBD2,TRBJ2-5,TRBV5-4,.,CASSRGLAGGPETQYF,TGTGCCAGCAGCCGTGGACTAGCGGGAGGGCCGGAGACCCAGTACTTC
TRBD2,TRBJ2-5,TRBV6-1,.,CASSEGVAGGKETQYF,TGTGCCAGCAGTGAAGGAGTAGCGGGAGGGAAAGAGACCCAGTACTTC
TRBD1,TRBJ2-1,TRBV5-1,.,CASSVQGAPSYNEQFF,TGCGCCAGCAGCGTACAGGGGGCCCCCTCCTACAATGAGCAGTTCTTC
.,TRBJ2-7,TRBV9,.,CASSVSFDSSYEQYF,TGTGCCAGCAGCGTTAGCTTCGACAGCTCCTACGAGCAGTACTTC
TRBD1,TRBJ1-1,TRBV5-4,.,CASSLFGQNTGATEAFF,TGTGCCAGCAGCTTGTTCGGGCAAAACACAGGGGCAACTGAAGCTTTCTTT
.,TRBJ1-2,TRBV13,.,CASSLAGYSGYTF,TGTGCCAGCAGCTTAGCGGGGTATAGTGGCTACACCTTC